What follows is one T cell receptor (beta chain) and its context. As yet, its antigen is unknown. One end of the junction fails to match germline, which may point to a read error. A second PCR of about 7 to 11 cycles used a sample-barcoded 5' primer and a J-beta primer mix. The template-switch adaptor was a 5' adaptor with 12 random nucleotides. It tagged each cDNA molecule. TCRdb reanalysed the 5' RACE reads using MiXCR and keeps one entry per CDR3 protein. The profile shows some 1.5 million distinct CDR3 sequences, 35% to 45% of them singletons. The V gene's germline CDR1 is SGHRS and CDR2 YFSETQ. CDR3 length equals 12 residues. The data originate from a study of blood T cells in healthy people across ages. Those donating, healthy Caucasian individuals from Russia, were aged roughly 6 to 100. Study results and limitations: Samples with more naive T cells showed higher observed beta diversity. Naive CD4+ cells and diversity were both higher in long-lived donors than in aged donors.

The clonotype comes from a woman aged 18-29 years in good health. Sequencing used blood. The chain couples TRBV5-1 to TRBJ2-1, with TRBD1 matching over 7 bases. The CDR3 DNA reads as TGCGCCAGTAGCTTGGACAGGAGCAAGCAGTTCTTC. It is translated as CASSLDRSKQFF.